This TCR beta chain is drawn from a study of blood T cell repertoires in COVID-19. TCRdb's copy holds only in-frame clones and misses some; the assay was immunoSEQ multiplex PCR. The sample contains a few hundred thousand clones, more than 85% of which appear only once. Trimming left V 3 bases short and J 7 bases short, with 25 bases between. Germline V lookup: CDR1 KGHSH, CDR2 LQKENI. The CDR3 spans 19 residues. The receptor was derived from a woman in her 40s who had been exposed to COVID-19. The specimen sequenced was PBMCs or T cells enriched from blood (not recorded which). The rearrangement links TRBV18 to TRBJ1-6; D not certain. The CDR3 DNA reads TGTGCCAGCTCACCCGTGACCCCCACTATTATTCAATCGAATTCACCCCTCCACTTT. As protein: CASSPVTPTIIQSNSPLHF.